This T cell receptor (beta chain) is from a study of CD8+ T cells in alopecia areata. Whole-study findings and limits: Relative to mice, TCR sharing across patients was less clear, a difference possibly HLA-related. Affected lesional scalp, above all in alopecia totalis/universalis, was more clonal than normal scalp. Scalp repertoires also include resident alphabeta T cells from normal skin.

Concerning this clone itself: The antigen is undetermined.

The CDR3 is made up of 13 amino acids. V dropped 3 bases and J dropped 3 bases, with 8 bases sitting between them. Germline lookup yields CDR1 MDHEN and CDR2 SYDVKM. RNA was isolated and reverse transcribed to cDNA, the sequencing template. Sequencing used immunoSEQ multiplex PCR; TCRdb keeps in-frame clones, though not all of them. The data contain about 150,000 clones, 55% of them singletons. Sequencing was done on a sample of CD4+ T cells sorted from blood. The J gene is TRBJ1-2, the V gene TRBV28; no clear D. This sequence originates from a human donor in good health. The CDR3 reads CASSFRTDYGYTF. The CDR3 DNA is TGTGCCAGCAGTTTTAGGACTGACTATGGCTACACCTTC.